Given below is one TCR beta chain in context. The CDR3 has 13 amino acids. Germline V lookup: CDR1 SGHNT, CDR2 YYREEE (reference sequence). Trimming removed 6 bases at V and 1 base at J, with 10 bases between. Then a second PCR, running roughly 7 to 11 cycles, was carried out with a sample-barcoded 5' primer and a J-beta primer mix. TCRdb analysed the 5' RACE reads with MiXCR anew, one entry per CDR3 protein. The sample includes roughly 930,000 distinct CDR3 sequences, about 48% of them seen just once. The sample comes from a study of blood T cells in healthy people across ages. The chain joins TRBV5-4 to TRBJ1-1; no clear D gene. Sequencing was carried out using blood. This clonotype was obtained from a man under 40 in good health. The CDR3 spells CASKPHPNTEAFF. CDR3 nucleotide sequence: TGTGCCAGCAAGCCCCATCCGAACACTGAAGCTTTCTTT.